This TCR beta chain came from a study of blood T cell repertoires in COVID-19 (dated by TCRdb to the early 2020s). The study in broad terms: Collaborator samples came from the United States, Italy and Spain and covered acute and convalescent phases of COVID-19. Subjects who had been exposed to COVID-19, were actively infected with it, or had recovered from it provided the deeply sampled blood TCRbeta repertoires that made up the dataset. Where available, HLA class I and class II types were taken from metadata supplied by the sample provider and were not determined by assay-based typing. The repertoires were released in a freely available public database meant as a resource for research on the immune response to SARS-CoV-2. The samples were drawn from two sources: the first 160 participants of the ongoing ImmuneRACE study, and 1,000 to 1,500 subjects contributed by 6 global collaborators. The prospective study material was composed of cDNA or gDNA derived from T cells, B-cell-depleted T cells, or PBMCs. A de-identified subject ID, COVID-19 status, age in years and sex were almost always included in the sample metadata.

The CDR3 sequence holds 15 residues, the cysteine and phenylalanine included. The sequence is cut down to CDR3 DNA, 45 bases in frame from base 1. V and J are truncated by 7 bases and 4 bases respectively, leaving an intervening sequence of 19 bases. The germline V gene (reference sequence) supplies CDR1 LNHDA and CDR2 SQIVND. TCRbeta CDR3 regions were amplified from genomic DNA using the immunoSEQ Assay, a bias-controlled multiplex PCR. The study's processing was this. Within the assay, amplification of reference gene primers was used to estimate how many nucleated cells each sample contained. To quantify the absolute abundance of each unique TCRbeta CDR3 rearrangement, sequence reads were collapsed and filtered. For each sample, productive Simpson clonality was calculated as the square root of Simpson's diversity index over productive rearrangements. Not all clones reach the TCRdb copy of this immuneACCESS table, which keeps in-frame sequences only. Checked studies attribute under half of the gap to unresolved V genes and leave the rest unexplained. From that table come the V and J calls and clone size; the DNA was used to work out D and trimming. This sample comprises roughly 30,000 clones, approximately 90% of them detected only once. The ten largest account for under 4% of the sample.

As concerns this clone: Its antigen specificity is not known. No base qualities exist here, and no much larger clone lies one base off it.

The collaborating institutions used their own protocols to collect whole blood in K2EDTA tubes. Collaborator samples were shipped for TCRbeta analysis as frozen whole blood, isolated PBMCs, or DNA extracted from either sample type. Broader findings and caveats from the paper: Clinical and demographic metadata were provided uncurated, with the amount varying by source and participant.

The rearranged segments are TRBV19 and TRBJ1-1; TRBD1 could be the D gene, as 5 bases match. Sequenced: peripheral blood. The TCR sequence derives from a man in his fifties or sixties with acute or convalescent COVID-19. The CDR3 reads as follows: CASIDLRGGVTEAFF. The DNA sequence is TGTGCCAGTATAGATCTTAGGGGAGGAGTCACTGAAGCTTTCTTT.